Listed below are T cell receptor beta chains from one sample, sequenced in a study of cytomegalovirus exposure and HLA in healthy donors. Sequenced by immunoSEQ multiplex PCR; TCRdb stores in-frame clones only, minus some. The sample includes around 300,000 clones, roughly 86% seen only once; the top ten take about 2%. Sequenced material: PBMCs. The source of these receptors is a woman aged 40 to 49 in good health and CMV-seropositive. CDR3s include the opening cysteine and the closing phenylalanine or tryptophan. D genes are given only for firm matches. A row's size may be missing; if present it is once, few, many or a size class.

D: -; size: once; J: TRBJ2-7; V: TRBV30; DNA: TGTGCCTGGAGTGTGCTGCGGGAAGGCGAGCAGTACTTC; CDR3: CAWSVLREGEQYF
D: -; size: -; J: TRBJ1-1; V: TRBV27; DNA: TGTGCCAGCAGTTTAAGCAAGAACACTGAAGCTTTCTTT; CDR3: CASSLSKNTEAFF
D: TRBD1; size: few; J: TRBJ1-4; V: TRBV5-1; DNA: TGCGCCAGCAGCTTGGGACAGGGGGCAACTAATGAAAAACTGTTTTTT; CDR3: CASSLGQGATNEKLFF
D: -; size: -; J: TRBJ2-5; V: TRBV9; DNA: TGTGCCAGCAGCGTAGGTTTATCGGAGACCCAGTACTTC; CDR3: CASSVGLSETQYF
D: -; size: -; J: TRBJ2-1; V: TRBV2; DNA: TGTGCCAGCAGTGGGCCGGGGGACAATGAGCAGTTCTTC; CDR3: CASSGPGDNEQFF
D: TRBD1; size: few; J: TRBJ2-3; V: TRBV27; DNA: TGTGCCAGCAGCCGGACAGGGGGCACAGATACGCAGTATTTT; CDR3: CASSRTGGTDTQYF
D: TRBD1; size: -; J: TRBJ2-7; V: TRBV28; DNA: TGTGCCAGCAGTTTTCGGACAGGGGGCGCGGGGGAGCAGTACTTC; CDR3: CASSFRTGGAGEQYF
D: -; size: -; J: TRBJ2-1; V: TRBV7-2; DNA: TGTGCCAGCAGCTTTAACCGAGCTACTGAGCAGTTCTTC; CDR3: CASSFNRATEQFF
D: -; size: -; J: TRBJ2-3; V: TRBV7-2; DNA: TGTGCCAGCAGCTTAGTAGCAGCCACAGATACGCAGTATTTT; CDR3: CASSLVAATDTQYF
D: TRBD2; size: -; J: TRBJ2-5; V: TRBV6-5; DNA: TGTGCCAGCAAACGAGGGCGGGGGCAAGAGACCCAGTACTTC; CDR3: CASKRGRGQETQYF
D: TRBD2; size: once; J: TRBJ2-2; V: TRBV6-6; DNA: TGTGCCAGCAGGTCGCCGGGACTAGCGGGAACCGGGGAGCTGTTTTTT; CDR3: CASRSPGLAGTGELFF
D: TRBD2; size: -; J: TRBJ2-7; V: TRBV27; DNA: TGTGCCAGCAGTTCCTGGACTAGCGGGAGACTCGACGAGCAGTACTTC; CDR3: CASSSWTSGRLDEQYF
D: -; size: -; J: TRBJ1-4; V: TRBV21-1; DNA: TGTGCCAGCAGCAAAGGGGAGAGGGCCCCTTTAAAGGAAAAACTGTTTTTT; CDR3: CASSKGERAPLKEKLFF
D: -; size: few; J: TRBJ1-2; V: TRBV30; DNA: TGTGCCTGGACCCTCTTTTCTCCCAATAGCGGGGGCTACACCTTC; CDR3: CAWTLFSPNSGGYTF
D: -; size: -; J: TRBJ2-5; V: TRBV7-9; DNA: TGTGCCAGCAGCCCGCAGGGGCCCGAGACCCAGTACTTC; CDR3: CASSPQGPETQYF
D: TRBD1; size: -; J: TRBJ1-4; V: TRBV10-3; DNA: TGTGCCATCAGTGAAACAGGGGCAACTAATGAAAAACTGTTTTTT; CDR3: CAISETGATNEKLFF
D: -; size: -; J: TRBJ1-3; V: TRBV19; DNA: TGTGCCAGTACCTTCGCGGAAAAGGGGGCTGGAAACACCATATATTTT; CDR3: CASTFAEKGAGNTIYF
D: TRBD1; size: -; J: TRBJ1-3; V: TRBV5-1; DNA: TGCGCCAGCAGCTTGGCCGGGACAGACTCTGGAAACACCATATATTTT; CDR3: CASSLAGTDSGNTIYF
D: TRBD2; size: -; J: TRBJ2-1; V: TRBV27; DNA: TGTGCCAGCAGTTCCACATCCGGGACTAGCGACTACAATGAGCAGTTCTTC; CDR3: CASSSTSGTSDYNEQFF
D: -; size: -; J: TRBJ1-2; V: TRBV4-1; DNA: TGCGCCAGCAGCCAAGAATCTACGGGAGGAGCTAACTATGGCTACACCTTC; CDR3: CASSQESTGGANYGYTF
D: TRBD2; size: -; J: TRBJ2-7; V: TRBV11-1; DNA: TGTGCCAGCAGCCCCGGACTAGCGGGAGTGATGGACGAGCAGTACTTC; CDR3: CASSPGLAGVMDEQYF
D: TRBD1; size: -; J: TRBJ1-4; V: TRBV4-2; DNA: TGTGCCAGCAGCCAAGGGGACAGGCTCGGAAATGAAAAACTGTTTTTT; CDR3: CASSQGDRLGNEKLFF
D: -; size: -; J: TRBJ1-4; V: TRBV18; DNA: TGTGCCAGCTCACTGCTTCAGGGTGCAACTAATGAAAAACTGTTTTTT; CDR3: CASSLLQGATNEKLFF
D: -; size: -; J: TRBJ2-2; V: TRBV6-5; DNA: TGTGCCAGCAGTTACTCGGGCTACTTGGACACCGGGGAGCTGTTTTTT; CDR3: CASSYSGYLDTGELFF
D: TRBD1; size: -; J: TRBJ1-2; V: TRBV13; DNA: TGTGCCAGCAGAAGTTTCGGGACAGGGGGCAACTATGGCTACACCTTC; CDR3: CASRSFGTGGNYGYTF
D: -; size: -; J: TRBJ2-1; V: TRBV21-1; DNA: TGTGCCAGCAGCAAACCTCCTTGGACTAGCGAAGGAACCTACAATGAGCAGTTCTTC; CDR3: CASSKPPWTSEGTYNEQFF